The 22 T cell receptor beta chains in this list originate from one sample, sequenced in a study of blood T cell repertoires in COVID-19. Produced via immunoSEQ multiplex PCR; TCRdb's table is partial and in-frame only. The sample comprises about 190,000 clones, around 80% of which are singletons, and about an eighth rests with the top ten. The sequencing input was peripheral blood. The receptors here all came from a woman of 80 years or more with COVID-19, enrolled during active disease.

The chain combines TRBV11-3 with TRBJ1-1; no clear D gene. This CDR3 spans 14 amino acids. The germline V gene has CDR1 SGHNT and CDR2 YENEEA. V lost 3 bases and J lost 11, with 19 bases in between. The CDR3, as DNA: TGTGCCAGCAGCTTTTCGACGGCGGGTTCAGGTGCTTTCTTT. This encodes CASSFSTAGSGAFF. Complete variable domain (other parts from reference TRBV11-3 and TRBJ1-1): EAGVVQSPRYKIIEKKQPVAFWCNPISGHNTLYWYLQNLGQGPELLIRYENEEAVDDSQLPKDRFSAERLKGVDSTLKIQPAELGDSAVYLCASSFSTAGSGAFFGQGTRLTVV.

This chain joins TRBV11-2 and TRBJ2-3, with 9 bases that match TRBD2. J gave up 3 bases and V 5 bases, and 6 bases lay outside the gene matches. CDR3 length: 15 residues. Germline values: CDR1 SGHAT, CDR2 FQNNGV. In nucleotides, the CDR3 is TGTGCCAGCAGCATCGCGGGGGGGAGTACAGATACGCAGTATTTT. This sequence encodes CASSIAGGSTDTQYF.

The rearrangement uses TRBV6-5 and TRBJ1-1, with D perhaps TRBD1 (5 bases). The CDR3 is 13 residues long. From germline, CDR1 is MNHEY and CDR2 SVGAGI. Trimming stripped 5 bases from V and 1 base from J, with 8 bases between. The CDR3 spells CASSLTGNTEAFF. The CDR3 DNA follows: TGTGCCAGCAGTCTCACAGGGAACACTGAAGCTTTCTTT.

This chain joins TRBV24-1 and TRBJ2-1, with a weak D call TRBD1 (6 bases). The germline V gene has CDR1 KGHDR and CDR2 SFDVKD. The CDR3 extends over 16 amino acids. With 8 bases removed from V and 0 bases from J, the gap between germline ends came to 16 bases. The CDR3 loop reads CATTSDSGSSYNEQFF. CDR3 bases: TGTGCCACCACTTCGGACAGTGGAAGCTCCTACAATGAGCAGTTCTTC.

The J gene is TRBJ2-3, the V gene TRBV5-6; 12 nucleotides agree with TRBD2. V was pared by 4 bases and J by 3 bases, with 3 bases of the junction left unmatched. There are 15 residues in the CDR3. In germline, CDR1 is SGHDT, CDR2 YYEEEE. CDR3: CASSRTSGVTDTQYF. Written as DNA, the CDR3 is TGTGCCAGCAGCCGGACTAGCGGGGTGACAGATACGCAGTATTTT.

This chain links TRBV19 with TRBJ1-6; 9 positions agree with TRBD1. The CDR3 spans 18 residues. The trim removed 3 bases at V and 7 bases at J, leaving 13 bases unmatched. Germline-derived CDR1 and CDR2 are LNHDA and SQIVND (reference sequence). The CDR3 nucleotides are TGTGCCAGTAGTATCTTTCACAGACAGGGGGGAGTCAATTCACCCCTCCACTTT. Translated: CASSIFHRQGGVNSPLHF.

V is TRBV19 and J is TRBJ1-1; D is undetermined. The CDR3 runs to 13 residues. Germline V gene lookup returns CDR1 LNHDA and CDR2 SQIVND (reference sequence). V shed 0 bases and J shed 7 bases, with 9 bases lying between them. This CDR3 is CASSIDRTVEAFF. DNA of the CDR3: TGTGCCAGTAGTATAGATCGCACAGTTGAAGCTTTCTTT.

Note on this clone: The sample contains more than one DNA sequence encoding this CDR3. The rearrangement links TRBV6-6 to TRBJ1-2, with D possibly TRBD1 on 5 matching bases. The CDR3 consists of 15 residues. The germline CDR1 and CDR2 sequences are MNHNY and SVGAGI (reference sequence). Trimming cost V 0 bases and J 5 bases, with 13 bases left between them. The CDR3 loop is CASSYSTGGGYGYTF. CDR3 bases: TGTGCCAGCAGTTACTCTACAGGTGGGGGGTATGGCTACACCTTC.

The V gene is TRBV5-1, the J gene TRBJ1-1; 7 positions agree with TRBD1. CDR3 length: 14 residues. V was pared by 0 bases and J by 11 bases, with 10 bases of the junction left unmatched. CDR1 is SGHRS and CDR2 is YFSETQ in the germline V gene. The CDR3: CASSLERGRPVAFF. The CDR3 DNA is TGCGCCAGCAGCTTGGAGAGGGGGCGGCCGGTGGCTTTCTTT.

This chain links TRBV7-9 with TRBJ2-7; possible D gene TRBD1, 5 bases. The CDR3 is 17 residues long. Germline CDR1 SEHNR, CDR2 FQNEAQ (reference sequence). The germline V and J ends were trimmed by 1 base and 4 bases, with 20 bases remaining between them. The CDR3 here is CASSLGTTTEKEYEQYF. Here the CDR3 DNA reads TGTGCCAGCAGCTTAGGAACCACGACAGAAAAGGAATACGAGCAGTACTTC. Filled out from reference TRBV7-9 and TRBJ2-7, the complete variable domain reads DTGVSQNPRHKITKRGQNVTFRCDPISEHNRLYWYRQTLGQGPEFLTYFQNEAQLEKSRLLSDRFSAERPKGSFSTLEIQRTEQGDSAMYLCASSLGTTTEKEYEQYFGPGTRLTVT.

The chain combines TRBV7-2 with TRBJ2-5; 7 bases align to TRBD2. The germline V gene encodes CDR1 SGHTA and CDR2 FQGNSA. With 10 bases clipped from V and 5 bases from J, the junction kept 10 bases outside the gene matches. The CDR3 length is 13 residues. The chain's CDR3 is CATRPAGRETQYF. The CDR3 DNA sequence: TGTGCCACCCGGCCAGCGGGGAGGGAGACCCAGTACTTC.

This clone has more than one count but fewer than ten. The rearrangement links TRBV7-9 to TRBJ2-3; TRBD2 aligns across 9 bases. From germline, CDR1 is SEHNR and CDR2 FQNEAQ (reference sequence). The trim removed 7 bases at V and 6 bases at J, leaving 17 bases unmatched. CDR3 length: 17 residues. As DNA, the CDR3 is TGTGCCAGCACCACCCCGCCCGGGACTAGCCTTGTCGATACGCAGTATTTT. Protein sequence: CASTTPPGTSLVDTQYF.

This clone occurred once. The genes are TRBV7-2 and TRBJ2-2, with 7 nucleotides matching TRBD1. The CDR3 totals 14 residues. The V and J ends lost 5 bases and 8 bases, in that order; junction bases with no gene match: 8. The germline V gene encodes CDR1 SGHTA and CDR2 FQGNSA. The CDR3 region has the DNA TGTGCCAGCAGCCAGAGGACAGGAACGGGGGAGCTGTTTTTT. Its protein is CASSQRTGTGELFF.

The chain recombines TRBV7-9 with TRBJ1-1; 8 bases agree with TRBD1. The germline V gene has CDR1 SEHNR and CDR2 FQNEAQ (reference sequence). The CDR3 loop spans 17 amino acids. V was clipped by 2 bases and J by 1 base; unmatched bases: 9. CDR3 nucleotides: TGTGCCAGCAGCTTATTTGGGACAGGAGGGAGGAACACTGAAGCTTTCTTT. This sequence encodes CASSLFGTGGRNTEAFF.

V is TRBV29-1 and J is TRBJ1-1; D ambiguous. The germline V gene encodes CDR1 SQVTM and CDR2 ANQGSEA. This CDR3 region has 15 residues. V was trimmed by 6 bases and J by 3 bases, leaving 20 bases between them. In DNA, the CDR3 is TGCAGCGTGGATAGGGCGTTTTCGAGGGACACTGAAGCTTTCTTT. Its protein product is CSVDRAFSRDTEAFF.

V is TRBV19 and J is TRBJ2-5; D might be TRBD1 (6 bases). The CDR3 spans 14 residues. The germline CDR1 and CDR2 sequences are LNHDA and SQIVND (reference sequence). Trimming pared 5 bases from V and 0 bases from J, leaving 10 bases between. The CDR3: CASSSTGNQETQYF. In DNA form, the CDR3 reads TGTGCCAGTAGTTCAACAGGGAACCAAGAGACCCAGTACTTC. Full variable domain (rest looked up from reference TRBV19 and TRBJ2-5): DGGITQSPKYLFRKEGQNVTLSCEQNLNHDAMYWYRQDPGQGLRLIYYSQIVNDFQKGDIAEGYSVSREKKESFPLTVTSAQKNPTAFYLCASSSTGNQETQYFGPGTRLLVL.

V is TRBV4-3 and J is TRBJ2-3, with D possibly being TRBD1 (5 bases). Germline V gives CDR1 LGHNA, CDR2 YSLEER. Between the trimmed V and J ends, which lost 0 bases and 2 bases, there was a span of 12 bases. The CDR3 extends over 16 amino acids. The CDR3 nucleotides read TGCGCCAGCAGCCAAGATAAAGGGGCCTCCACAGATACGCAGTATTTT. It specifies CASSQDKGASTDTQYF.

The CDR3 reads CASSSSRSRIETQYF. The CDR3 DNA reads as TGTGCCAGCAGCTCGAGCCGTTCTAGGATAGAGACCCAGTACTTC. The chain uses TRBV11-2 and TRBJ2-5; D gene uncertain. V gave up 4 bases and J gave up 4 bases, with 16 bases separating them. The CDR3 contains 15 residues. The germline V gene has CDR1 SGHAT and CDR2 FQNNGV.

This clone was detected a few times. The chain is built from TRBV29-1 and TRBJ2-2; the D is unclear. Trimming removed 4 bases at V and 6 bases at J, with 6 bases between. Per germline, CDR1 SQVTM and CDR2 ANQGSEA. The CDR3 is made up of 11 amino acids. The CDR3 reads CSVAESGELFF. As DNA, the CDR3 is TGCAGCGTTGCGGAGTCCGGGGAGCTGTTTTTT.

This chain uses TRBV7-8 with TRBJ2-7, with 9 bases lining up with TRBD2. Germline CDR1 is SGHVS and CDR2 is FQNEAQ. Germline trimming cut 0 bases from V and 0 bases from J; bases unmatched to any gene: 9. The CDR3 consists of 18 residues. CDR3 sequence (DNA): TGTGCCAGCAGCTTAGCGATTAGCGGGGGCCTTAGCTCCTACGAGCAGTACTTC. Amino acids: CASSLAISGGLSSYEQYF.

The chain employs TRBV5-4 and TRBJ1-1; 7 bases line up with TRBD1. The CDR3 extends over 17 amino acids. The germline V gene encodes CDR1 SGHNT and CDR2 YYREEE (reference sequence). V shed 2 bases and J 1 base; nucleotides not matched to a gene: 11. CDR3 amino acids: CASSFRTGRITNTEAFF. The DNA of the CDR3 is TGTGCCAGCAGCTTTCGGACAGGACGAATTACGAACACTGAAGCTTTCTTT.

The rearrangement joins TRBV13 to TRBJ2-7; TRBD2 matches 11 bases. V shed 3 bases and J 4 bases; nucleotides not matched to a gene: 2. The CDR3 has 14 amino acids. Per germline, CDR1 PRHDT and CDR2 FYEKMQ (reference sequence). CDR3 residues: CASSFGTSGYEQYF. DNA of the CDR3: TGTGCCAGCAGCTTCGGGACTAGCGGATACGAGCAGTACTTC.